These 26 T cell receptor beta chains share one sample of origin, sequenced in a study of blood T cell repertoires in COVID-19. The assay was immunoSEQ multiplex PCR, and TCRdb's table has in-frame clones only and misses some. The sample has approximately 410,000 clones; roughly 90% are singletons. Source material: peripheral blood. These receptors were collected from a woman aged 30 to 39 with active or convalescent COVID-19.

The chain is built from TRBV15 and TRBJ1-1, with a possible D match to TRBD1 (6 bases). Per germline, CDR1 LNHNV and CDR2 YYDKDF (reference sequence). The CDR3 spans 16 residues. Trimming left V 3 bases short and J 0 bases short, with 14 bases between. CDR3 region: CATSSLSGQLNTEAFF. The DNA for the CDR3 is TGTGCCACCAGCAGCCTATCGGGACAACTGAACACTGAAGCTTTCTTT.

This clone was seen just once. The chain uses TRBV18 and TRBJ1-5, with 7 bases identical to TRBD1. Germline V CDR1 and CDR2: KGHSH, LQKENI. This CDR3 has 14 residues. J gave up 0 bases and V 4 bases, and 0 bases lay outside the gene matches. As DNA, the CDR3 is TGTGCCAGCTCACAGGGGGCTAGCAATCAGCCCCAGCATTTT. Encoded protein: CASSQGASNQPQHF. The entire variable domain, with the rest obtained from reference TRBV18 and TRBJ1-5, is as follows: NAGVMQNPRHLVRRRGQEARLRCSPMKGHSHVYWYRQLPEEGLKFMVYLQKENIIDESGMPKERFSAEFPKEGPSILRIQQVVRGDSAAYFCASSQGASNQPQHFGDGTRLSIL.

This clone was counted only a few times. The rearrangement links TRBV5-1 to TRBJ1-5, with D possibly being TRBD1 (5 bases). The CDR3 is 15 residues long. From germline, CDR1 is SGHRS and CDR2 YFSETQ. Trimming shortened V by 2 bases and J by 3 bases, and 12 bases separated the two germline ends. CDR3 region: CASSLSGTVNQPQHF. The CDR3, as DNA: TGCGCCAGCAGCTTAAGCGGGACCGTCAATCAGCCCCAGCATTTT. Variable domain in full (rest from reference TRBV5-1 and TRBJ1-5): KAGVTQTPRYLIKTRGQQVTLSCSPISGHRSVSWYQQTPGQGLQFLFEYFSETQRNKGNFPGRFSGRQFSNSRSEMNVSTLELGDSALYLCASSLSGTVNQPQHFGDGTRLSIL.

This clone has just a few counts. The chain combines TRBV27 with TRBJ1-1, with D tentatively TRBD1 (6 bases). There are 14 residues in the CDR3. CDR1 and CDR2 (germline): MNHEY, SMNVEV (reference sequence). V was pared by 7 bases and J by 4 bases, with 16 bases between. The CDR3 DNA follows: TGTGCCAGCATGGATGCAGGGGCGGTCACTGAAGCTTTCTTT. It codes for CASMDAGAVTEAFF.

This chain joins TRBV4-1 and TRBJ2-1; TRBD2 aligns across 12 bases. Germline CDR1 and CDR2: MGHRA and YSYEKL. Trimming at V came to 1 base and at J to 7 bases, leaving 14 bases not matched to a gene. The CDR3 sequence is 19 residues long. The CDR3 DNA is TGCGCCAGCAGCCAAGTGATGCTAGCGGGAGGGCCGGCAGAAAATGAGCAGTTCTTC. It specifies CASSQVMLAGGPAENEQFF.

The chain joins TRBV5-4 to TRBJ1-2; 11 bases are a match to TRBD1. Germline trimming cut 4 bases from V and 2 bases from J; bases unmatched to any gene: 7. Germline CDR1 and CDR2: SGHNT and YYREEE (reference sequence). This CDR3 is 16 amino acids long. The CDR3 DNA reads as TGTGCCAGCAGCAGGACAGGGGGCGTTATAAACTATGGCTACACCTTC. Translating it yields CASSRTGGVINYGYTF.

In nucleotides, the CDR3 is TGTGCCAGCAGCCCACAGGGGGGGTCCTACAATGAGCAGTTCTTC. It yields the protein CASSPQGGSYNEQFF. V and J are TRBV9 and TRBJ2-1; weak D call: TRBD1 (8 bases). CDR3 size: 15 residues. In germline, CDR1 is SGDLS, CDR2 YYNGEE. Trimming cost V 4 bases and J 1 base, with 12 bases left between them.

V is TRBV5-1 and J is TRBJ1-5; 10 positions match TRBD1. CDR3 length equals 15 residues. Unmatched junction bases numbered 1, after V lost 0 bases and J lost 4 bases. CDR1 is SGHRS and CDR2 is YFSETQ in the germline V gene. CDR3 region: CASSLGQGANQPQHF. The CDR3 DNA follows: TGCGCCAGCAGCTTGGGACAGGGGGCTAATCAGCCCCAGCATTTT.

The chain recombines TRBV5-1 with TRBJ1-5; 7 bases match TRBD1. Trimming took 2 bases from V and 5 from J; bases not matched to a gene: 4. The CDR3 is made up of 14 amino acids. The germline V gene has CDR1 SGHRS and CDR2 YFSETQ. DNA of the CDR3: TGCGCCAGCAGCTTAACAGGGGCCGATCAGCCCCAGCATTTT. Amino acids: CASSLTGADQPQHF. The whole variable domain, filled in from reference TRBV5-1 and TRBJ1-5, reads KAGVTQTPRYLIKTRGQQVTLSCSPISGHRSVSWYQQTPGQGLQFLFEYFSETQRNKGNFPGRFSGRQFSNSRSEMNVSTLELGDSALYLCASSLTGADQPQHFGDGTRLSIL.

The V and J genes are TRBV11-1 and TRBJ1-5; 7 bases match TRBD1. This CDR3 has 16 amino acids. The V and J ends lost 5 bases and 5 bases, in that order; junction bases with no gene match: 12. Germline V gene data show CDR1 as SGHAT and CDR2 as FQDESV (reference sequence). CDR3 bases: TGTGCCAGCAGCCCACAAGGGTGGCAGGGGGATCAGCCCCAGCATTTT. Translating it yields CASSPQGWQGDQPQHF.

The chain uses TRBV19 and TRBJ2-2, with TRBD2 matching 10 bases. Germline V CDR1 and CDR2: LNHDA, SQIVND (reference sequence). With 5 bases clipped from V and 6 bases from J, the junction kept 9 bases outside the gene matches. The CDR3 sequence is 16 residues long. The CDR3 loop is CASSSGLAAGAGELFF. The CDR3 DNA reads as TGTGCCAGTAGTTCCGGACTAGCGGCGGGAGCCGGGGAGCTGTTTTTT.

Note on this clone: This same CDR3 is encoded by further DNA sequences in the sample. V is TRBV27 and J is TRBJ2-7; the D gene is possibly TRBD1 (5 bases). V was trimmed by 5 bases and J by 0 bases, leaving 11 bases between them. The CDR3 consists of 14 residues. Germline V gene data show CDR1 as MNHEY and CDR2 as SMNVEV (reference sequence). The CDR3, as DNA: TGTGCCAGCAGTCCCAGGGATAGCTCCTACGAGCAGTACTTC. Encoded protein: CASSPRDSSYEQYF.

The chain employs TRBV11-2 and TRBJ1-1; D is possibly TRBD1 (6 bases). Germline V gene data show CDR1 as SGHAT and CDR2 as FQNNGV. The CDR3 sequence is 16 residues long. V was cut by 5 bases and J by 0 bases, with 16 bases left in between. Here the CDR3 reads CASSGGRGFVNTEAFF. CDR3 DNA sequence: TGTGCCAGCAGCGGTGGCAGGGGCTTTGTGAACACTGAAGCTTTCTTT. The variable domain in full, completed from reference TRBV11-2 and TRBJ1-1, reads EAGVAQSPRYKIIEKRQSVAFWCNPISGHATLYWYQQILGQGPKLLIQFQNNGVVDDSQLPKDRFSAERLKGVDSTLKIQPAKLEDSAVYLCASSGGRGFVNTEAFFGQGTRLTVV.

This rearrangement joins TRBV6-5 to TRBJ1-1; D perhaps matches TRBD1 (5 bases). Germline CDR1 reads MNHEY; CDR2 reads SVGAGI. The CDR3 contains 14 residues. Trimming removed 2 bases from V and 3 bases from J, with 10 bases in between. This CDR3 reads CASSYDRSYTEAFF. As DNA, the CDR3 is TGTGCCAGCAGTTACGACAGATCTTACACTGAAGCTTTCTTT.

The chain links TRBV3-1 (or the pseudogene TRBV3-2) to TRBJ2-2, with TRBD2 matching over 14 bases. Germline V gene sequence: CDR1 LGHDT, CDR2 YNNKEL (reference sequence). The CDR3 runs 18 residues. V trimming: 4 bases; J trimming: 0 bases; junction bases outside the gene matches: 4. CDR3 nucleotide sequence: TGTGCCAGCAGCCCAAGGACTAGCGGGAGGTCGAACACCGGGGAGCTGTTTTTT. It codes for CASSPRTSGRSNTGELFF.

The CDR3 nucleotides are TGTGCCAGCAGCTGGCTAGCGAACACCGGGGAGCTGTTTTTT. Its protein product is CASSWLANTGELFF. The chain combines TRBV5-6 with TRBJ2-2, with unresolved D. In germline, CDR1 is SGHDT, CDR2 YYEEEE. The CDR3 loop spans 14 amino acids. The V gene lost 3 bases and the J gene lost 0 bases, with 6 bases spanning the gap.

The chain is built from TRBV14 and TRBJ2-2; 12 nucleotides line up with TRBD2. Germline values: CDR1 SGHDN, CDR2 FVKESK. Germline trimming cut 3 bases from V and 4 bases from J; bases unmatched to any gene: 6. This CDR3 region has 17 residues. The CDR3 reads CASSHRTSGIGTGELFF. The CDR3 DNA reads as TGTGCCAGCAGCCACCGGACTAGCGGGATTGGCACCGGGGAGCTGTTTTTT.

The rearrangement links TRBV5-8 to TRBJ2-3; the match to TRBD1 covers 8 bases. Looked up from germline, CDR1 is SGHTS and CDR2 is YDEGEE. V gave up 0 bases and J gave up 8 bases; unmatched junction bases: 8. The CDR3 loop spans 15 amino acids. CDR3 protein: CASSLEQGGSSTQYF. CDR3 sequence (DNA): TGTGCCAGCAGCTTGGAACAGGGGGGATCTAGTACGCAGTATTTT.

This clone was picked up one time. The chain has TRBV3-1 (or the pseudogene TRBV3-2) and TRBJ2-5; 7 bases are a match to TRBD2. Germline V CDR1 and CDR2: LGHDT, YNNKEL (reference sequence). V lost 1 base, J lost 5 bases, and 7 bases stayed unmatched. The length of the CDR3 is 15 residues. The CDR3 DNA sequence: TGTGCCAGCAGCCAAGGGACCCAGGGAGGGGAGACCCAGTACTTC. Translation gives CASSQGTQGGETQYF.

This chain uses TRBV5-8 with TRBJ1-1, with 8 positions matching TRBD1. The CDR3 has 13 amino acids. The germline V gene encodes CDR1 SGHTS and CDR2 YDEGEE. Trimming at V came to 5 bases and at J to 4 bases, leaving 4 bases not matched to a gene. The chain's CDR3 is CASRGQGSTEAFF. The CDR3 DNA follows: TGTGCCAGCAGAGGACAGGGCTCCACTGAAGCTTTCTTT.

The chain carries TRBV6-1 and TRBJ2-1; D is uncertain. CDR1 and CDR2 from the germline V gene are MNHNS and SASEGT. The CDR3 is 13 residues long. Trimming left V 1 base short and J 6 bases short, with 7 bases between. CDR3: CASSEVATNEQFF. As DNA, the CDR3 is TGTGCCAGCAGTGAAGTGGCAACCAATGAGCAGTTCTTC.

The V call is TRBV7-2, the J call TRBJ2-2, with D maybe TRBD1 (6 bases). The CDR3 runs to 13 residues. V lost 4 bases and J 8 bases, leaving 11 bases between the germline ends. Per germline, CDR1 SGHTA and CDR2 FQGNSA. CDR3 sequence: CASSWGRAGELFF. In DNA, the CDR3 is TGTGCCAGCAGCTGGGGGCGCGCTGGGGAGCTGTTTTTT.

The chain has TRBV7-8 and TRBJ2-5, with 9 bases identical to TRBD2. Germline loops: CDR1 SGHVS, CDR2 FQNEAQ. The CDR3 totals 15 residues. J lost 2 bases, V lost 3 bases, and 4 bases had no gene match. This CDR3 reads CASSFLAGEQETQYF. CDR3 DNA sequence: TGTGCCAGCAGCTTTTTAGCGGGGGAGCAAGAGACCCAGTACTTC.

The chain links TRBV2 to TRBJ2-7; 9 bases are shared with TRBD1. The junction had 2 bases not matched to a gene; V was cut back by 6 bases and J by 2 bases. Germline V gene lookup returns CDR1 SNHLY and CDR2 FYNNEI. There are 13 residues in the CDR3. CDR3 sequence (DNA): TGTGCCAGCAGGGGACAGGGAACCTACGAGCAGTACTTC. Translating gives CASRGQGTYEQYF. The full variable domain, in which reference TRBV2 and TRBJ2-7 provide the parts outside the CDR3, is EPEVTQTPSHQVTQMGQEVILRCVPISNHLYFYWYRQILGQKVEFLVSFYNNEISEKSEIFDDQFSVERPDGSNFTLKIRSTKLEDSAMYFCASRGQGTYEQYFGPGTRLTVT.

The V and J genes are TRBV27 and TRBJ1-5, with 7 positions matching TRBD1. CDR3 length equals 14 residues. V lost 3 bases and J lost 5; bases outside the gene matches: 4. Germline assignment: CDR1 MNHEY and CDR2 SMNVEV (reference sequence). The CDR3: CASSFRQGHQPQHF. The CDR3 DNA reads TGTGCCAGCAGTTTCAGACAGGGACATCAGCCCCAGCATTTT.

The rearrangement uses TRBV28 and TRBJ1-2, with 9 nucleotides matching TRBD1. Per the germline V gene, CDR1 is MDHEN and CDR2 is SYDVKM. Trimming at V came to 3 bases and at J to 6 bases, leaving 8 bases not matched to a gene. CDR3 length: 15 amino acids. DNA for the CDR3: TGTGCCAGCAGTTTTCTATGGGACAGGGAGGATGGCTACACCTTC. This gives the protein CASSFLWDREDGYTF.